The rows below give T cell receptor beta chains drawn from one sample of a study of T-cell memory formation after mild COVID-19. One entry per CDR3 protein, called by TCRdb with MiXCR from the 5' RACE reads. Here the sample spans roughly 120,000 distinct CDR3 sequences, around a sixth being singletons. Sequencing was done on a sample of PBMCs or a T cell subset sorted from them (not recorded which). The source of these receptors is an adult woman who had mild COVID-19 (a few samples of this study predate the infection). Cell type and time point are not known. Both conserved end residues are part of each CDR3. Fields, in order: V gene, clone size, J gene, CDR3 protein. Clone size is given for some rows only: seen once, a few or many times, or a class if the clone is expanded.

TRBV15,.,TRBJ2-7,CATSTTHGTSVYEQYF
TRBV5-5,few,TRBJ1-2,CASSADSYGYTF
TRBV6-5,few,TRBJ2-3,CASSVSGTATDTQYF
TRBV7-9,few,TRBJ1-2,CASSKGTEHYGYTF
TRBV5-1,few,TRBJ2-7,CASSFDRDEQYF
TRBV19,.,TRBJ2-1,CATTKIAGGPSNEQFF
TRBV7-2,.,TRBJ2-2,CASSYVTGTGELFF
TRBV7-9,few,TRBJ1-1,CAIEDRRNTEAFF
TRBV12-3/TRBV12-4,few,TRBJ2-7,CASRPGLASSYEQYF
TRBV7-9,.,TRBJ2-1,CASSPPGGATYNEQFF
TRBV12-3/TRBV12-4,.,TRBJ2-5,CASSLWGGGDLETQYF
TRBV12-3/TRBV12-4,few,TRBJ2-7,CASSIRDRGSEQYF
TRBV7-6,many,TRBJ2-3,CASSSRLAGQNTDTQYF
TRBV9,few,TRBJ2-6,CASSVEGSGANVLTF
TRBV5-1,few,TRBJ2-3,CASRETSGNTQYF
TRBV29-1,.,TRBJ1-1,CSVGPLNTEAFF
TRBV5-1,.,TRBJ2-5,CASSLVAGGTETQYF
TRBV27,.,TRBJ2-5,CASSLGGIQETQYF